A selection of T cell receptor beta chains follows, all from one sample in a study of post-analysis software for immune sequencing data. TCRdb re-derived calls from the PCR reads in MiXCR, one entry per CDR3 protein. The sample yields some 800,000 distinct CDR3 sequences, 40% to 55% seen once. Sequencing input: blood. These receptors all come from a girl aged 10-17 years with multiple sclerosis. CDR3s include the opening cysteine and the closing phenylalanine or tryptophan. A D gene is named only where the DNA matches it firmly. Clone size, where shown, is once, few, many, or a class for clones that have expanded.

j_gene | abundance | d_gene | v_gene | CDR3aa | CDR3nt
TRBJ2-1 | - | - | TRBV7-2 | CASSLVPDGSYNEQFF | TGTGCCAGCAGCTTAGTCCCGGACGGAAGCTACAATGAGCAGTTCTTC
TRBJ2-7 | - | TRBD2 | TRBV20-1 | CSARALTSGRAEQYF | TGCAGTGCTAGAGCCTTGACTAGCGGGAGGGCGGAGCAGTACTTC
TRBJ1-1 | - | - | TRBV29-1 | CSVAVSGAFTEAFF | TGCAGCGTTGCCGTATCCGGGGCCTTCACTGAAGCTTTCTTT
TRBJ2-3 | few | TRBD1 | TRBV10-3 | CAIRDRASTDTQYF | TGTGCCATCAGGGACAGGGCCTCCACAGATACGCAGTATTTT
TRBJ1-4 | - | - | TRBV28 | CASSLISREKLFF | TGTGCCAGCAGTTTGATCTCCCGAGAAAAACTGTTTTTT
TRBJ2-7 | - | TRBD1 | TRBV29-1 | CSVGAHRGAGPYEQYF | TGCAGCGTTGGGGCCCACAGGGGCGCCGGACCCTACGAGCAGTACTTC
TRBJ2-1 | - | - | TRBV20-1 | CSASGPAQFF | TGCAGTGCTAGCGGCCCTGCTCAGTTCTTC
TRBJ2-1 | many | - | TRBV5-1 | CASSLERREDEQFF | TGCGCCAGCAGCTTGGAACGGAGGGAGGATGAGCAGTTCTTC
TRBJ2-3 | - | TRBD1 | TRBV6-1 | CASISGTGKDTQYF | TGTGCCAGCATTTCCGGGACAGGAAAGGATACGCAGTATTTT
TRBJ2-5 | few | - | TRBV5-5 | CASSFEGWETQYF | TGTGCCAGCAGCTTCGAGGGATGGGAGACCCAGTACTTC
TRBJ2-6 | few | - | TRBV27 | CASSPSAGLAGANVLTF | TGTGCCAGCAGTCCCTCAGCGGGTCTCGCTGGGGCCAACGTCCTGACTTTC
TRBJ2-7 | - | TRBD2 | TRBV12-3/TRBV12-4 | CASSLTGTSVYEQYF | TGTGCCAGCAGTTTAACCGGGACTAGCGTCTACGAGCAGTACTTC
TRBJ2-1 | few | - | TRBV20-1 | CSARDLGQALYNEQFF | TGCAGTGCTAGAGATCTCGGTCAGGCCCTCTACAATGAGCAGTTCTTC
TRBJ1-5 | once | - | TRBV2 | CASTAGGNQPQHF | TGTGCCAGCACGGCAGGGGGCAATCAGCCCCAGCATTTT
TRBJ2-1 | few | - | TRBV7-2 | CASSLLGLGDDEQFF | TGTGCCAGCAGCCTCTTGGGCCTGGGGGACGATGAGCAGTTCTTC
TRBJ2-1 | - | TRBD2 | TRBV9 | CASSASLGLAGAPSYNEQFF | TGTGCCAGCAGCGCCTCCCTCGGACTAGCGGGAGCCCCCTCCTACAATGAGCAGTTCTTC
TRBJ1-2 | - | TRBD1 | TRBV7-8 | CASSSQRTGFQGGGYTF | TGTGCCAGCAGCTCCCAAAGGACAGGATTTCAGGGTGGTGGCTACACCTTC
TRBJ2-7 | - | - | TRBV10-3 | CAIRQGPYEQYF | TGTGCCATCAGGCAGGGCCCCTACGAGCAGTACTTC
TRBJ1-2 | - | - | TRBV20-1 | CSAKQPGQTYYGYTF | TGCAGTGCTAAACAACCGGGACAAACTTACTATGGCTACACCTTC
TRBJ2-1 | few | TRBD2 | TRBV4-2 | CASSQASGSNEQFF | TGTGCCAGCAGCCAAGCTAGCGGGAGCAATGAGCAGTTCTTC
TRBJ2-3 | - | - | TRBV7-3 | CASSPKAGFSDTQYF | TGTGCCAGCAGCCCCAAGGCAGGGTTTTCAGATACGCAGTATTTT
TRBJ1-2 | - | - | TRBV6-5 | CASTTTWGNYGYTF | TGTGCCAGCACCACCACCTGGGGAAACTATGGCTACACCTTC
TRBJ1-1 | - | - | TRBV9 | CASGGYTEAFF | TGTGCCAGCGGGGGGTACACTGAAGCTTTCTTT
TRBJ2-7 | once | - | TRBV20-1 | CSARRIGKGEQYF | TGCAGTGCTAGGCGGATAGGGAAGGGCGAGCAGTACTTC
TRBJ2-4 | - | - | TRBV5-5 | CASSMEYGLAIQYF | TGTGCCAGCAGTATGGAGTACGGGCTTGCCATTCAGTACTTC
TRBJ2-7 | - | TRBD2 | TRBV6-5 | CASSYSRLAGGGYEQYF | TGTGCCAGCAGTTACTCGAGACTAGCGGGAGGGGGCTACGAGCAGTACTTC
TRBJ2-1 | - | TRBD2 | TRBV9 | CASSVGSSGHLGNEQFF | TGTGCCAGCAGCGTAGGGTCTAGCGGGCACCTCGGGAATGAGCAGTTCTTC
TRBJ2-5 | once | - | TRBV7-9 | CASSFQDGVETQYF | TGTGCCAGCAGCTTTCAGGACGGGGTGGAGACCCAGTACTTC
TRBJ2-3 | - | TRBD2 | TRBV12-3/TRBV12-4 | CASSTGTSVGDTQYF | TGTGCCAGCAGTACCGGGACTAGCGTGGGGGATACGCAGTATTTT
TRBJ2-7 | - | - | TRBV15 | CATSTRGQWNTYEQYF | TGTGCCACCAGCACCCGTGGACAGTGGAATACCTACGAGCAGTACTTC
TRBJ2-7 | - | TRBD1 | TRBV29-1 | CSVGQGAAYEQYF | TGCAGCGTGGGACAGGGTGCTGCCTACGAGCAGTACTTC
TRBJ2-4 | - | - | TRBV21-1 | CASRTRRQPRRTIAKNIQYF | TGTGCCAGCAGAACCAGACGACAGCCTCGCCGAACTATAGCCAAAAACATTCAGTACTTC
TRBJ1-6 | - | - | TRBV4-3 | CASSRLGEGKSPLHF | TGCGCCAGCAGCCGCCTTGGGGAGGGCAAATCACCCCTCCACTTT
TRBJ1-5 | - | - | TRBV20-1 | CSASTGYNQPQHF | TGCAGTGCTTCCACAGGGTACAATCAGCCCCAGCATTTT
TRBJ2-5 | many | - | TRBV7-6 | CASSLLPQETQYF | TGTGCCAGCAGCTTATTACCCCAAGAGACCCAGTACTTC
TRBJ2-3 | - | TRBD2 | TRBV28 | CASSKAAGGLTDTQYF | TGTGCCAGCAGCAAAGCAGCGGGAGGGCTGACAGATACGCAGTATTTT
TRBJ2-1 | few | TRBD2 | TRBV5-1 | CASSTGLAGGSGWNEQFF | TGCGCCAGCAGCACGGGACTAGCGGGAGGATCTGGTTGGAATGAGCAGTTCTTC
TRBJ2-7 | - | - | TRBV12-3/TRBV12-4 | CASNGSSYNEQYF | TGTGCCAGCAACGGGAGCTCCTACAATGAGCAGTACTTC
TRBJ2-7 | once | TRBD2 | TRBV3-1 | CASSQDWGGAARVYNEQYF | TGTGCCAGCAGCCAAGATTGGGGGGGAGCGGCTAGAGTTTACAATGAGCAGTACTTC
TRBJ2-1 | - | - | TRBV6-5 | CASSYSAEGSYNEQFF | TGTGCCAGCAGTTACTCGGCGGAGGGAAGCTACAATGAGCAGTTCTTC
TRBJ2-3 | few | - | TRBV10-3 | CAISEGLGTDTQYF | TGTGCCATCAGTGAGGGACTTGGCACAGATACGCAGTATTTT
TRBJ2-1 | - | TRBD2 | TRBV24-1 | CATSDPTSGSRDEQFF | TGTGCCACCAGTGATCCGACTAGCGGGAGCAGGGATGAGCAGTTCTTC
TRBJ2-5 | few | - | TRBV7-2 | CASSLGTGLQETQYF | TGTGCCAGCAGCTTAGGTACAGGGCTCCAAGAGACCCAGTACTTC
TRBJ2-5 | few | - | TRBV20-1 | CSARITGFRETQYF | TGCAGTGCTAGGATAACAGGGTTCCGGGAGACCCAGTACTTC
TRBJ2-7 | few | TRBD2 | TRBV5-6 | CASSQTQGLAGEQYF | TGTGCCAGCAGTCAAACCCAGGGACTAGCGGGCGAGCAGTACTTC